The 13 T cell receptor beta chains below were found in one sample sequenced in a study of shared clonotypes between healthy human individuals. Data came from immunoSEQ multiplex PCR; TCRdb stores just in-frame clones and leaves some out. The sample yields around 530,000 clones, just over 75% seen once. Sequenced material: PBMCs. The receptors here all came from a woman aged 40 to 55 in good health. Some clones in this sample may be carry-over from other donors' samples.

The rearrangement uses TRBV19 and TRBJ2-7; no firm D call. Per the germline V gene, CDR1 is LNHDA and CDR2 is SQIVND (reference sequence). CDR3 size: 13 residues. Trimming pared 4 bases from V and 4 bases from J, leaving 11 bases between. The CDR3 is CASSKGYFYEQYF. The CDR3 nucleotides are TGTGCCAGTAGTAAGGGTTATTTTTACGAGCAGTACTTC. Looking up the rest from reference TRBV19 and TRBJ2-7 gives the full variable domain: DGGITQSPKYLFRKEGQNVTLSCEQNLNHDAMYWYRQDPGQGLRLIYYSQIVNDFQKGDIAEGYSVSREKKESFPLTVTSAQKNPTAFYLCASSKGYFYEQYFGPGTRLTVT.

With respect to this clone: This specimen includes other DNA sequences encoding the same CDR3. The V gene is TRBV28, the J gene TRBJ1-4; D is ambiguous. The CDR3 has 15 amino acids. The V end was cut by 5 bases, the J end by 0 bases, with 10 bases between. Per the germline V gene, CDR1 is MDHEN and CDR2 is SYDVKM. CDR3: CASSPPTATNEKLFF. The CDR3 DNA follows: TGTGCCAGCAGTCCTCCGACGGCAACTAATGAAAAACTGTTTTTT.

About this clone: With a much larger clone just one base away, this may be a read error. The rearrangement joins TRBV6-5 to TRBJ1-3; tentatively, D is TRBD1 (5 bases). Germline CDR1 and CDR2: MNHEY and SVGAGI. The CDR3 has 15 amino acids. CDR3: CASGYGQGAGNTIYF. The CDR3 DNA reads TGTGCCAGCGGTTACGGTCAGGGAGCCGGAAACACCATATATTTT.

This chain links TRBV28 with TRBJ2-5; TRBD1 matches at 7 bases. V shed 6 bases, J shed 3 bases, and the junction held 7 bases outside the gene matches. The CDR3 sequence is 14 residues long. Looked up from germline, CDR1 is MDHEN and CDR2 is SYDVKM. This CDR3 is CASRSGTAKETQYF. Written as DNA, the CDR3 is TGTGCCAGCAGATCCGGGACAGCCAAAGAGACCCAGTACTTC. Supplemented by reference TRBV28 and TRBJ2-5, the full variable domain reads DVKVTQSSRYLVKRTGEKVFLECVQDMDHENMFWYRQDPGLGLRLIYFSYDVKMKEKGDIPEGYSVSREKKERFSLILESASTNQTSMYLCASRSGTAKETQYFGPGTRLLVL.

In this sample, this clone turned up once. The chain links TRBV18 to TRBJ2-2, with D perhaps TRBD1 (6 bases). The CDR3 consists of 16 residues. V was trimmed by 1 base and J by 6 bases, leaving 15 bases between them. Germline V gene sequence: CDR1 KGHSH, CDR2 LQKENI. CDR3 loop: CASSPRAGAASGELFF. In DNA, the CDR3 is TGTGCCAGCTCACCACGTGCAGGGGCGGCATCCGGGGAGCTGTTTTTT.

This chain joins TRBV5-1 and TRBJ2-1, with D possibly called TRBD1 or TRBD2 (5 bases each). The V end was cut by 3 bases, the J end by 5 bases, with 15 bases between. The CDR3 is made up of 15 amino acids. The germline CDR1 and CDR2 sequences are SGHRS and YFSETQ. The DNA of the CDR3 is TGCGCCAGCAGCTCGGGACCGGAACCCCACAATGAGCAGTTCTTC. Its translation is CASSSGPEPHNEQFF. Full variable domain (outside the CDR3, taken from reference TRBV5-1 and TRBJ2-1): KAGVTQTPRYLIKTRGQQVTLSCSPISGHRSVSWYQQTPGQGLQFLFEYFSETQRNKGNFPGRFSGRQFSNSRSEMNVSTLELGDSALYLCASSSGPEPHNEQFFGPGTRLTVL.

The chain combines TRBV7-2 with TRBJ2-3; 9 bases are shared with TRBD2. This CDR3 spans 17 amino acids. The germline V gene encodes CDR1 SGHTA and CDR2 FQGNSA. The trim removed 5 bases at V and 2 bases at J, leaving 11 bases unmatched. The CDR3 region has the DNA TGTGCCAGCAGCCTTCAGGCTAGCGGGATCGCCACAGATACGCAGTATTTT. This sequence encodes CASSLQASGIATDTQYF.

The V call is TRBV7-2, the J call TRBJ2-2; 14 bases agree with TRBD2. V lost 3 bases and J lost 4; bases outside the gene matches: 4. CDR1 is SGHTA and CDR2 is FQGNSA in the germline V gene. The CDR3 has 17 residues. As DNA, the CDR3 is TGTGCCAGCAGCTTGGGACTAGCGGGAGCGGGCACCGGGGAGCTGTTTTTT. It yields the protein CASSLGLAGAGTGELFF.

The chain combines TRBV7-9 with TRBJ2-7, with D possibly TRBD2 on 5 matching bases. Between the trimmed V and J ends, which lost 0 bases and 5 bases, there was a span of 8 bases. The CDR3 runs 13 residues. Germline V gives CDR1 SEHNR, CDR2 FQNEAQ (reference sequence). The CDR3 region is CASSLAGENEQYF. As DNA, the CDR3 is TGTGCCAGCAGCTTAGCGGGAGAGAACGAGCAGTACTTC.

The V and J genes are TRBV6-5 and TRBJ2-3; D is undetermined. The CDR3 has 15 amino acids. Trimming took 0 bases from V and 5 from J, leaving 12 bases between them. Germline-derived CDR1 and CDR2 are MNHEY and SVGAGI. This CDR3 is CASSYSYSPGDTQYF. In DNA form, the CDR3 reads TGTGCCAGCAGTTACTCATATAGCCCCGGAGATACGCAGTATTTT.

This sequence joins TRBV28 and TRBJ1-2; 8 bases map to TRBD1. J lost 6 bases, V lost 2 bases, and 5 bases had no gene match. The CDR3 consists of 14 residues. Germline V gene lookup returns CDR1 MDHEN and CDR2 SYDVKM. The chain's CDR3 is CASSLTGGYDGYTF. The CDR3 DNA reads as TGTGCCAGCAGTTTAACAGGGGGTTATGATGGCTACACCTTC.

There are a few counts of this clone. The genes are TRBV10-3 and TRBJ2-5, with 8 bases matching TRBD1. V was clipped by 7 bases and J by 3 bases; unmatched bases: 7. The CDR3 totals 14 residues. CDR1 and CDR2 (germline): ENHRY, SYGVKD. The CDR3 DNA reads as TGTGCCATCAATACCGGGACAGGTGAAGAGACCCAGTACTTC. The encoded protein is CAINTGTGEETQYF.

This chain joins TRBV7-9 and TRBJ1-4; D possibly corresponds to TRBD1 (5 bases). Trimming stripped 10 bases from V and 5 bases from J, with 17 bases between. The V gene's germline CDR1 is SEHNR and CDR2 FQNEAQ (reference sequence). This CDR3 has 14 residues. CDR3 in amino acids: CATSWVRGNEKLFF. The CDR3 DNA follows: TGTGCCACCTCATGGGTCCGGGGCAATGAAAAACTGTTTTTT.